This TCR beta chain came from a study of long-term antiretroviral therapy in people with HIV. Study-wide results and caveats: Clones that had undergone expansion before ART prevailed in the repertoire throughout all time points. Patients on ART gained diversity, which nonetheless stayed below transplant donor controls.

There were no participants with HIV treated outside the United States. Researchers report immunoSEQ v3.0 was run at survey level. The table came from immunoSEQ multiplex PCR; TCRdb's copy has only in-frame clones and leaves some out. The sample carries 28,000 or so clones, roughly 78% recorded once. Details on this clone: What it binds is not known.

Germline CDR1 is SGHVS and CDR2 is FQNEAQ. The CDR3 covers 16 residues. The V and J ends lost 5 bases and 3 bases, in that order; junction bases with no gene match: 6. The chain joins TRBV7-8 to TRBJ2-7; 14 bases are a match to TRBD2. The TCR originated in a man younger than 30 with HIV. The sample here was unsorted PBMCs, taken 1.5 years before starting antiretroviral therapy. The DNA for the CDR3 is TGTGCCAGCAGCCTCGGACTAGCGGGAGGATTCTACGAGCAGTACTTC. Translated, it gives CASSLGLAGGFYEQYF.